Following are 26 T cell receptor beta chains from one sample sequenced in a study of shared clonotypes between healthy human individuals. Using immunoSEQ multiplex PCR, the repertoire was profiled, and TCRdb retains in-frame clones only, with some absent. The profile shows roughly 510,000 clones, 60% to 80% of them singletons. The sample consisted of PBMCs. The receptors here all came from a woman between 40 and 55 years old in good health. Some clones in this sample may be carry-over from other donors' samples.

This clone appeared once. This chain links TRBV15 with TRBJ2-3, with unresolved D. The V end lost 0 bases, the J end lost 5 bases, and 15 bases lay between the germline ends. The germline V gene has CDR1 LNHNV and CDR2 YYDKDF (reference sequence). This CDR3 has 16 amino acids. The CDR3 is CATSRDRRAYQDTQYF. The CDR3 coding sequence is TGTGCCACCAGCAGAGATCGAAGGGCCTATCAAGATACGCAGTATTTT.

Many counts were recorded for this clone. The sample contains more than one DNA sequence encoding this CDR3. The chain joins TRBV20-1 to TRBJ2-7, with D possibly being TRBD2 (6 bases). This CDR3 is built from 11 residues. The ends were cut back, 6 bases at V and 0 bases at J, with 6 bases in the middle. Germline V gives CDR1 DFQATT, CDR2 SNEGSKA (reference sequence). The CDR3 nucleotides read TGCAGTGCGCGGGACTCCTACGAGCAGTACTTC. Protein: CSARDSYEQYF.

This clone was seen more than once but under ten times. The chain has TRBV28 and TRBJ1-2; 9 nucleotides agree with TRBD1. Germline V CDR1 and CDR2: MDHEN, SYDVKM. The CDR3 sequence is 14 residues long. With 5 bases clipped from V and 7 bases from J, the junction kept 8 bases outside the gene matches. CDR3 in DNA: TGTGCCAGCAGTGTTCCGGGACAGGGTGGTGGCTACACCTTC. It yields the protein CASSVPGQGGGYTF.

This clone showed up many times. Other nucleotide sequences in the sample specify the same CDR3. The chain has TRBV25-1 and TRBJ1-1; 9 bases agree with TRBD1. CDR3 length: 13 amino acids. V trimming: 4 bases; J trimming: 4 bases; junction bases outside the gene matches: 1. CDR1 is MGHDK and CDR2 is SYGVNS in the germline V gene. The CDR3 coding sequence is TGTGCCAGCAGTGCGACAGGGGGCACTGAAGCTTTCTTT. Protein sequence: CASSATGGTEAFF.

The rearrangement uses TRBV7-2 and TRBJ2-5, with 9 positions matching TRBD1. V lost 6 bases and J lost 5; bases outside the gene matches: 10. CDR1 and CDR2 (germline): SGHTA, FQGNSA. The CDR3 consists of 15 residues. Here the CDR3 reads CASRENRGRQETQYF. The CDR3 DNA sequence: TGTGCCAGCAGGGAGAACAGGGGGCGCCAGGAGACCCAGTACTTC.

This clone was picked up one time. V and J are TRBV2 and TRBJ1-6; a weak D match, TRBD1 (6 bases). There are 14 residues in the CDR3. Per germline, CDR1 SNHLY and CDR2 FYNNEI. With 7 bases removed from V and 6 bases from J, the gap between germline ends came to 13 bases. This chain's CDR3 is CASKSGQTNSPLHF. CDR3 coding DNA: TGTGCCAGCAAATCAGGACAGACTAATTCACCCCTCCACTTT. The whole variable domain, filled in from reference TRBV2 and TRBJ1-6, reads EPEVTQTPSHQVTQMGQEVILRCVPISNHLYFYWYRQILGQKVEFLVSFYNNEISEKSEIFDDQFSVERPDGSNFTLKIRSTKLEDSAMYFCASKSGQTNSPLHFGNGTRLTVT.

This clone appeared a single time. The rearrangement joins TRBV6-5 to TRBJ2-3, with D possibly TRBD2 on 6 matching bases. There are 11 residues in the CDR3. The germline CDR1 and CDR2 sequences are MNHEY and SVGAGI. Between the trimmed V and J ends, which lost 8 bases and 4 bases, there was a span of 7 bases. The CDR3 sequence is CASGRSDTQYF. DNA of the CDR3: TGTGCCAGCGGGAGGTCAGATACGCAGTATTTT.

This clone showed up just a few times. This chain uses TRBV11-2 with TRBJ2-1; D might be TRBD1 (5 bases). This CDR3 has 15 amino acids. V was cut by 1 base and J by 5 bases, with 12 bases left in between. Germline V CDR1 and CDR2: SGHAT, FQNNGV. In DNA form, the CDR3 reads TGTGCCAGCAGCTTAGCAGGGTATTCAAACAATGAGCAGTTCTTC. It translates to CASSLAGYSNNEQFF.

CDR3 residues: CASSEAWDGRAPYEQYF. Here the CDR3 DNA reads TGTGCCAGCAGTGAAGCGTGGGACGGGAGGGCCCCCTACGAGCAGTACTTC. The chain is built from TRBV6-1 and TRBJ2-7; TRBD2 agrees at 8 bases. The CDR3 consists of 17 residues. V was pared by 0 bases and J by 2 bases, with 9 bases of the junction left unmatched. Germline CDR1 reads MNHNS; CDR2 reads SASEGT.

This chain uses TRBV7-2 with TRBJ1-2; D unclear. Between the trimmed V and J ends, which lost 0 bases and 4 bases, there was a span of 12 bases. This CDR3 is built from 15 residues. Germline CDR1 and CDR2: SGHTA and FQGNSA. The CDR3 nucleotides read TGTGCCAGCAGCTTAGCCGGCGACCCCCTCTATGGCTACACCTTC. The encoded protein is CASSLAGDPLYGYTF.

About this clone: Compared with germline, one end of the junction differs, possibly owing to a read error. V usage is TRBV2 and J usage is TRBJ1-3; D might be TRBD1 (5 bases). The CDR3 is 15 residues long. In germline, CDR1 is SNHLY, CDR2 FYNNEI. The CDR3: CASIEQVLSGNTIYF. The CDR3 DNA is TGTGCCAGCATTGAACAGGTGCTCTCTGGAAACACCATATATTTT.

In DNA form, the CDR3 reads TGCGCCAGCAGCTATGGGACAATCAAAGAGACCCAGTACTTC. Residues: CASSYGTIKETQYF. This chain joins TRBV5-1 and TRBJ2-5; D possibly corresponds to TRBD1 (6 bases). Trimming took 3 bases from V and 3 from J, leaving 12 bases between them. The CDR3 totals 14 residues. The germline V gene has CDR1 SGHRS and CDR2 YFSETQ.

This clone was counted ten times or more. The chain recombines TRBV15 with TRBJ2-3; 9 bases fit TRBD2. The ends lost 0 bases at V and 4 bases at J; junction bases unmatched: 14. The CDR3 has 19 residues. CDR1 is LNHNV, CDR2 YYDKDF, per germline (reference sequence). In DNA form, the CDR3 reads TGTGCCACCAGCAGAGATGGCGGGGGCGGGAGGGCCTCTGCAGATACGCAGTATTTT. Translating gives CATSRDGGGGRASADTQYF. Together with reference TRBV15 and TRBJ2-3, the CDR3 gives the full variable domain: DAMVIQNPRYQVTQFGKPVTLSCSQTLNHNVMYWYQQKSSQAPKLLFHYYDKDFNNEADTPDNFQSRRPNTSFCFLDIRSPGLGDTAMYLCATSRDGGGGRASADTQYFGPGTRLTVL.

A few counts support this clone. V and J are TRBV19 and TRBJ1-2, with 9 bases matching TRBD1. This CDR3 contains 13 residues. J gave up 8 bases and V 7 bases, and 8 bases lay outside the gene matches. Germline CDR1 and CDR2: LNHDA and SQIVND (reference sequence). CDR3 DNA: TGTGCCAGTAACGGGGGACAGGGTGGCGGCTACACCTTC. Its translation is CASNGGQGGGYTF. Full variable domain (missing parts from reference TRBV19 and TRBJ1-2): DGGITQSPKYLFRKEGQNVTLSCEQNLNHDAMYWYRQDPGQGLRLIYYSQIVNDFQKGDIAEGYSVSREKKESFPLTVTSAQKNPTAFYLCASNGGQGGGYTFGSGTRLTVV.

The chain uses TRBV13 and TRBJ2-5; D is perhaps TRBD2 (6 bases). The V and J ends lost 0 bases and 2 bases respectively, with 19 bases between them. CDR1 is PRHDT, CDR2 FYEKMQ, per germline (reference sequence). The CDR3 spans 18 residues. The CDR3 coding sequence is TGTGCCAGCAGCTTAGGCCCCGCGGGTAGCGGCTATCAAGAGACCCAGTACTTC. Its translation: CASSLGPAGSGYQETQYF.

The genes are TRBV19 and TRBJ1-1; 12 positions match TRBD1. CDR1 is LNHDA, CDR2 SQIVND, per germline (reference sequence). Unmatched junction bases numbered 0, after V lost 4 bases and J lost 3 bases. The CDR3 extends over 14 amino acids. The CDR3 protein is CASSRDRGHTEAFF. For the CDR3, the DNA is TGTGCCAGTAGTAGGGACAGGGGGCACACTGAAGCTTTCTTT.

This CDR3 is CASSLALAGHYEQYF. DNA of the CDR3: TGTGCCAGCAGCTTAGCCCTAGCGGGCCACTACGAGCAGTACTTC. The chain uses TRBV7-9 and TRBJ2-7; TRBD2 matches at 8 bases. V dropped 0 bases and J dropped 3; count of bases not matched to a gene: 4. From germline, CDR1 is SEHNR and CDR2 FQNEAQ (reference sequence). The length of the CDR3 is 15 residues.

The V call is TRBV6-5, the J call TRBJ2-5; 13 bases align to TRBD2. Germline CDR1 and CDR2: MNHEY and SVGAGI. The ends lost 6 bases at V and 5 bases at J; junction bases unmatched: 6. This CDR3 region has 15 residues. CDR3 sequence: CASRTSGRARETQYF. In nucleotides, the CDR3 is TGTGCCAGCAGAACTAGCGGGAGGGCCCGGGAGACCCAGTACTTC.

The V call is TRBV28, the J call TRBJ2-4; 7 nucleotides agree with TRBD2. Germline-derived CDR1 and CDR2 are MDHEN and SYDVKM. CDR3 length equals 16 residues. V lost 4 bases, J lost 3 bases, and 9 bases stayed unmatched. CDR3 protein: CASSSGLERVKNIQYF. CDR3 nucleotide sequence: TGTGCCAGCAGTTCCGGACTAGAAAGAGTCAAAAACATTCAGTACTTC. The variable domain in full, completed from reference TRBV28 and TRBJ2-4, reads DVKVTQSSRYLVKRTGEKVFLECVQDMDHENMFWYRQDPGLGLRLIYFSYDVKMKEKGDIPEGYSVSREKKERFSLILESASTNQTSMYLCASSSGLERVKNIQYFGAGTRLSVL.

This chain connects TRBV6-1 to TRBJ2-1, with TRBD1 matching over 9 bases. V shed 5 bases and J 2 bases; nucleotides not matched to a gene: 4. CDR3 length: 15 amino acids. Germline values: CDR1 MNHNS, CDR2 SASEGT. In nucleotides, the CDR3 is TGTGCCAGCAGTCTGGGACAGGGCACCTACAATGAGCAGTTCTTC. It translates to CASSLGQGTYNEQFF.

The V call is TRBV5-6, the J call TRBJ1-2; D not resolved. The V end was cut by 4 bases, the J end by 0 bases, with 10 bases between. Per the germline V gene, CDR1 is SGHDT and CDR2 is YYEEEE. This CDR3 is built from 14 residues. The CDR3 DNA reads TGTGCCAGCAGCCCCATAAGTTCTAACTATGGCTACACCTTC. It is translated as CASSPISSNYGYTF.

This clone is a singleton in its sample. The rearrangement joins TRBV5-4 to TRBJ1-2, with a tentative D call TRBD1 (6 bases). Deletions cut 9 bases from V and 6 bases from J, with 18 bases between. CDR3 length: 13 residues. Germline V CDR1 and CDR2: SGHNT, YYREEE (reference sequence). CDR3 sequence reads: CAIYGGGFDGYTF. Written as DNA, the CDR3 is TGTGCCATCTACGGTGGGGGCTTTGATGGCTACACCTTC.

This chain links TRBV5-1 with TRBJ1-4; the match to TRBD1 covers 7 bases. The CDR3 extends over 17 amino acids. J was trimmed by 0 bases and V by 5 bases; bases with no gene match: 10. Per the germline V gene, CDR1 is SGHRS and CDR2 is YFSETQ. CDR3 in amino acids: CASRPDRLRSTNEKLFF. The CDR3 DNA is TGCGCCAGCAGACCGGACAGGTTACGTTCAACTAATGAAAAACTGTTTTTT.

CDR3 bases: TGTGCCAGCAGCCGCACCACAGCGGGCCGCGCGCGGGATACGCAGTATTTT. Its protein is CASSRTTAGRARDTQYF. The V and J genes are TRBV5-8 and TRBJ2-3, with D possibly TRBD2 on 6 matching bases. Per germline, CDR1 SGHTS and CDR2 YDEGEE. V dropped 4 bases and J dropped 6 bases, with 24 bases sitting between them. The CDR3 is 17 amino acids.

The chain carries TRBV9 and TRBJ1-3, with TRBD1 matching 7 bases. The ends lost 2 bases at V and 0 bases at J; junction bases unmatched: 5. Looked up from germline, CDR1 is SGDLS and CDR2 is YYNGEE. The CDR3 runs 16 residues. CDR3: CASSVGQILSGNTIYF. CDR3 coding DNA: TGTGCCAGCAGCGTGGGACAGATCCTCTCTGGAAACACCATATATTTT.

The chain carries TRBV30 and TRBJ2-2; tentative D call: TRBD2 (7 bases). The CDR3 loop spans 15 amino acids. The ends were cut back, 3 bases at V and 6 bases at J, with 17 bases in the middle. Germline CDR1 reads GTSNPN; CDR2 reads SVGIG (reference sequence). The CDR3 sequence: CAWRFRTAGPGELFF. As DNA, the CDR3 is TGTGCCTGGAGGTTCAGGACAGCGGGGCCCGGGGAGCTGTTTTTT.